Shown below are 4 T cell receptor beta chains from a single sample sequenced in a study of breast tumors, draining lymph nodes, adjacent tissues. MiXCR, run by TCRdb on the multiplex PCR reads, gives a single entry per CDR3 protein. This table holds 200,000 or so distinct CDR3 sequences, 31% found once. Samples came from axillary lymph nodes draining the breast cancer. Material: axillary lymph node tissue. The receptors shown here come from a female donor with breast cancer. Some clones in this sample may be carry-over from other donors' samples.

This clonotype was observed at least ten times. V usage is TRBV5-1 and J usage is TRBJ1-4, with D unresolved. Looked up from germline, CDR1 is SGHRS and CDR2 is YFSETQ. The CDR3 runs 14 residues. V was cut by 2 bases and J by 8 bases, with 13 bases left in between. The CDR3, as DNA: TGCGCCAGCAGCTTTAGCGGCTCCGGAGAAAAACTGTTTTTT. This gives the protein CASSFSGSGEKLFF. The variable domain in full, with the rest retrieved from reference TRBV5-1 and TRBJ1-4, is KAGVTQTPRYLIKTRGQQVTLSCSPISGHRSVSWYQQTPGQGLQFLFEYFSETQRNKGNFPGRFSGRQFSNSRSEMNVSTLELGDSALYLCASSFSGSGEKLFFGSGTQLSVL.

The rearrangement uses TRBV7-9 and TRBJ1-6; 9 nucleotides match TRBD1. From germline, CDR1 is SEHNR and CDR2 FQNEAQ (reference sequence). The CDR3 contains 13 residues. The DNA of the CDR3 is TGTGCGGTCGGGGACAGGGTTGGGTCACCCCTCCACTTT. Translating it yields CAVGDRVGSPLHF. Using reference TRBV7-9 and TRBJ1-6 for the parts outside the CDR3, the full variable domain is DTGVSQNPRHKITKRGQNVTFRCDPISEHNRLYWYRQTLGQGPEFLTYFQNEAQLEKSRLLSDRFSAERPKGSFSTLEIQRTEQGDSAMYLCAVGDRVGSPLHFGNGTRLTVT.

The genes are TRBV20-1 and TRBJ1-2; D unclear. CDR3 length: 10 residues. CDR1 is DFQATT, CDR2 SNEGSKA, per germline (reference sequence). Trimming left V 1 base short and J 10 bases short, with 7 bases between. DNA for the CDR3: TGCAGTGCTAGAGGGGATGCCTACACCTTC. This gives the protein CSARGDAYTF.

This clonotype showed up many times. The chain joins TRBV24-1 to TRBJ2-1; TRBD2 matches 8 bases. CDR1 is KGHDR and CDR2 is SFDVKD in the germline V gene. V lost 5 bases and J lost 2; bases outside the gene matches: 10. CDR3 length equals 17 residues. Here the CDR3 DNA reads TGTGCCACCAGTGCGGGGGGGGCTAGCGGTACCTACAATGAGCAGTTCTTC. This sequence encodes CATSAGGASGTYNEQFF.